These 13 T cell receptor beta chains share one sample of origin, sequenced in a study of CD8 T cells in ankylosing spondylitis. General study findings and limits: In ankylosing spondylitis blood, a motif of eight highly homologous TCR beta variants appeared characteristic.

These receptors' targets are unknown. TCRdb re-analysed the 5' RACE reads in MiXCR, keeping a single row per CDR3 protein. The sample has over 700,000 distinct CDR3 sequences, around 19% seen once. The sequencing input was blood, either unsorted or a sorted T cell fraction (not recorded which). The origin of the receptors is a male donor with ankylosing spondylitis.

This clonotype was seen more than once but under ten times. The chain links TRBV30 to TRBJ1-3; a weak D match, TRBD1 (6 bases). The germline gives CDR1 GTSNPN, CDR2 SVGIG (reference sequence). V was trimmed by 2 bases and J by 0 bases, leaving 11 bases between them. The CDR3 length is 15 residues. The CDR3 is CAWSFGTHSGNTIYF. The CDR3 DNA reads TGTGCCTGGAGTTTCGGGACACACTCTGGAAACACCATATATTTT.

The table lists this clonotype with a few counts. J is TRBJ1-1 and V is TRBV7-6; tentatively, D is TRBD1 (5 bases). CDR3 length: 14 amino acids. From germline, CDR1 is SGHVS and CDR2 FNYEAQ. V was shortened by 0 bases and J by 6 bases, with 11 bases between the two germline ends. The CDR3: CASSLAWGKAEAFF. The CDR3 nucleotides read TGTGCCAGCAGCTTAGCTTGGGGGAAGGCTGAAGCTTTCTTT.

The chain joins TRBV6-1 to TRBJ2-3; 7 nucleotides agree with TRBD1. Looked up from germline, CDR1 is MNHNS and CDR2 is SASEGT. The length of the CDR3 is 16 residues. V lost 8 bases and J lost 2; bases outside the gene matches: 13. In DNA form, the CDR3 reads TGTGCCAGCGGACCTCGGACAGGACTCGCCACAGATACGCAGTATTTT. Protein sequence: CASGPRTGLATDTQYF.

This clonotype was counted between two and nine times. The V gene is TRBV29-1, the J gene TRBJ2-1, with D possibly being TRBD2 (5 bases). This CDR3 region has 13 residues. CDR1 and CDR2 from the germline V gene are SQVTM and ANQGSEA. The DNA for the CDR3 is TGCATCATAATTTCCCCGGGGAGCAATGAGCAGTTCTTC. This translates into CIIISPGSNEQFF.

This clonotype was seen a handful of times. The chain carries TRBV7-6 and TRBJ2-3; no firm D call. The germline V gene encodes CDR1 SGHVS and CDR2 FNYEAQ. V dropped 2 bases and J dropped 0 bases, with 9 bases sitting between them. This CDR3 has 15 amino acids. The CDR3, as DNA: TGTGCCAGCAGCTTATTGCACTTAAGCACAGATACGCAGTATTTT. Amino acid sequence: CASSLLHLSTDTQYF.

This clonotype was counted at least ten times. The V call is TRBV28, the J call TRBJ1-2; no definite D call. Trimming removed 3 bases from V and 8 bases from J, with 13 bases in between. CDR3 length: 13 amino acids. The germline gives CDR1 MDHEN, CDR2 SYDVKM. The CDR3 loop is CASSLAGPGGYTF. CDR3 bases: TGTGCCAGCAGTTTGGCGGGCCCGGGGGGCTACACCTTC.

The J gene is TRBJ2-5, the V gene TRBV15; D unresolved. The V gene lost 0 bases and the J gene lost 3 bases, with 5 bases spanning the gap. The CDR3 runs to 13 residues. Germline V gene data show CDR1 as LNHNV and CDR2 as YYDKDF (reference sequence). DNA for the CDR3: TGTGCCACCAGCAGAGAACGGGAAGAGACCCAGTACTTC. Protein: CATSREREETQYF.

The rearrangement links TRBV5-1 to TRBJ2-3; D gene uncertain. Deletions cut 1 base from V and 6 bases from J, with 12 bases between. CDR3 length equals 14 residues. CDR1 is SGHRS and CDR2 is YFSETQ in the germline V gene. Here the CDR3 reads CASSLLEDPDTQYF. Written as DNA, the CDR3 is TGCGCCAGCAGCTTGCTAGAAGACCCGGATACGCAGTATTTT.

The genes are TRBV12-3 or TRBV12-4 and TRBJ1-1; D may be TRBD1 (6 bases). With 6 bases removed from V and 5 bases from J, the gap between germline ends came to 16 bases. The CDR3 extends over 14 amino acids. The CDR3 nucleotides read TGTGCCAGCAGCCACGGGGGGGCATTGACTGAAGCTTTCTTT. Protein sequence: CASSHGGALTEAFF.

The chain couples TRBV7-9 to TRBJ1-1, with D unresolved. The CDR3 is 15 amino acids. The germline V gene has CDR1 SEHNR and CDR2 FQNEAQ (reference sequence). V lost 5 bases, J lost 3 bases, and 16 bases lay in between. CDR3 sequence: CASSLGFTMDTEAFF. DNA of the CDR3: TGTGCCAGCAGCCTGGGATTCACTATGGACACTGAAGCTTTCTTT. The full variable domain, rest sourced from reference TRBV7-9 and TRBJ1-1, is DTGVSQNPRHKITKRGQNVTFRCDPISEHNRLYWYRQTLGQGPEFLTYFQNEAQLEKSRLLSDRFSAERPKGSFSTLEIQRTEQGDSAMYLCASSLGFTMDTEAFFGQGTRLTVV.

This clonotype was seen a few times. The DNA for the CDR3 is TGTGCCAGCAGCCCCTGGAGGGCGAACACTGAAGCTTTCTTT. This encodes CASSPWRANTEAFF. This sequence joins TRBV12-3 or TRBV12-4 and TRBJ1-1, with D unresolved. Trimming removed 6 bases at V and 1 base at J, with 12 bases between. The CDR3 consists of 14 residues.

This clonotype was seen only a few times. The chain employs TRBV20-1 and TRBJ2-1, with D unresolved. This CDR3 spans 10 amino acids. Germline CDR1 reads DFQATT; CDR2 reads SNEGSKA (reference sequence). V lost 6 bases to trimming and J lost 9 bases, with 9 bases between them. The chain's CDR3 is CSALIGEQFF. DNA for the CDR3: TGCAGTGCCCTAATAGGTGAGCAGTTCTTC.

This chain connects TRBV3-1 to TRBJ2-7, with 9 bases that match TRBD2. V lost 4 bases, J lost 6 bases, and 13 bases stayed unmatched. The CDR3 is 16 amino acids. Looked up from germline, CDR1 is LGHDT and CDR2 is YNNKEL (reference sequence). The CDR3 reads CASSLLPGTSLGEQYF. The CDR3 nucleotides read TGTGCCAGCAGCCTCCTCCCCGGGACTAGCTTGGGCGAGCAGTACTTC.